Listed here are 17 T cell receptor beta chains from one sample, sequenced in a study of T cells after posttransplantation cyclophosphamide. The repertoire was sequenced with immunoSEQ multiplex PCR; TCRdb's copy has only in-frame clones and lacks some. Of about 18,000 clones detected, roughly 83% appear once; the ten largest clones hold about 9%. The sample was memory CD4+ T cells sorted from blood. The receptors were gathered from a young man in good health and a related stem cell transplant donor.

Concerning this clone: At one of its ends the junction is not consistent with the germline gene, which may arise from a read error. The CDR3 DNA sequence: TGCAGCGTTGAAGAGGTGCAGGGGATCAGTTGCTTC. Encoded protein: CSVEEVQGISCF. The chain has TRBV29-1 and TRBJ1-2; TRBD1 is a possible D gene (6 bases). Looked up from germline, CDR1 is SQVTM and CDR2 is ANQGSEA. This CDR3 is built from 12 residues.

The V call is TRBV18, the J call TRBJ2-7; 7 nucleotides agree with TRBD1. The CDR3 spans 15 residues. The germline gives CDR1 KGHSH, CDR2 LQKENI. J gave up 1 base and V 4 bases, and 7 bases lay outside the gene matches. The chain's CDR3 is CASSRDRRSSYEQYF. The CDR3 DNA follows: TGTGCCAGCTCACGGGACAGACGATCTTCCTACGAGCAGTACTTC.

The chain joins TRBV12-5 to TRBJ2-1; 13 nucleotides align to TRBD2. The V and J ends lost 5 bases and 7 bases, in that order; junction bases with no gene match: 8. The CDR3 totals 16 residues. The germline V gene has CDR1 LGHNT and CDR2 FRNRAP. The CDR3 DNA is TGTGCTAGTGGTCGAGGGGGACTAGCGGGGAAGAATGAGCAGTTCTTC. Encoded protein: CASGRGGLAGKNEQFF.

This CDR3 is CASSTDKNTEAFF. CDR3 DNA: TGTGCCAGCAGCACGGACAAGAACACTGAAGCTTTCTTT. The chain joins TRBV6-5 to TRBJ1-1; the D gene is possibly TRBD1 (5 bases). Trimming left V 6 bases short and J 1 base short, with 9 bases between. CDR1 is MNHEY and CDR2 is SVGAGI in the germline V gene. This CDR3 comprises 13 residues.

The chain couples TRBV28 to TRBJ2-7; 8 nucleotides match TRBD1. Per the germline V gene, CDR1 is MDHEN and CDR2 is SYDVKM. V gave up 5 bases and J gave up 10 bases; unmatched junction bases: 10. This CDR3 is built from 13 residues. In DNA form, the CDR3 reads TGTGCCAGCAGTGCCCCTGACAGGGGCCTTCAGTACTTC. Residues: CASSAPDRGLQYF.

This clone was seen a handful of times. The chain has TRBV4-1 and TRBJ2-7; 11 positions match TRBD2. V was clipped by 1 base and J by 2 bases; unmatched bases: 4. The CDR3 consists of 16 residues. Germline values: CDR1 MGHRA, CDR2 YSYEKL. CDR3 loop: CASSQGLAGIAYEQYF. The CDR3 nucleotides read TGCGCCAGCAGCCAAGGACTAGCGGGGATTGCCTACGAGCAGTACTTC.

This clone appeared once. The V call is TRBV6-5, the J call TRBJ1-6, with D possibly matching TRBD1 (5 bases). Trimming took off 4 bases at V and 4 bases at J, with 8 bases between the two ends. CDR1 and CDR2 (germline): MNHEY, SVGAGI. The CDR3 covers 14 residues. In DNA form, the CDR3 reads TGTGCCAGCAGTTCCCGACAGTATAATTCACCCCTCCACTTT. This sequence encodes CASSSRQYNSPLHF.

V gene TRBV18 combines with J gene TRBJ1-1; possibly TRBD1 for D (5 bases). V was trimmed by 5 bases and J by 4 bases, leaving 14 bases between them. Germline assignment: CDR1 KGHSH and CDR2 LQKENI. This CDR3 is built from 14 residues. For the CDR3, the DNA is TGTGCCAGCTCATCGAAGATGGGGGGCACTGAAGCTTTCTTT. Translation gives CASSSKMGGTEAFF.

This clone was detected only a few times. The CDR3 region has the DNA TGTGCCAGCAGCGCCTCCGGACAGGGTAGGCGGGATTCACCCCTCCACTTT. Its translation: CASSASGQGRRDSPLHF. The chain recombines TRBV11-1 with TRBJ1-6, with 8 bases that match TRBD1. The CDR3 has 17 residues. From germline, CDR1 is SGHAT and CDR2 FQDESV (reference sequence). Losses at the gene ends were 5 bases for V and 8 bases for J; bases not matched to a gene: 14.

V usage is TRBV25-1 and J usage is TRBJ2-5; 8 positions match TRBD1. TRBJ2-7 explains the end of the DNA better; the J call may be wrong. The CDR3 contains 14 residues. Germline CDR1 MGHDK, CDR2 SYGVNS. CDR3 amino acids: CASSRTGPPYEQYF. For the CDR3, the DNA is TGTGCCAGCTCAAGGACAGGGCCCCCTTACGAGCAGTACTTC.

This chain uses TRBV7-2 with TRBJ2-1, with 12 nucleotides matching TRBD2. Germline V CDR1 and CDR2: SGHTA, FQGNSA. The CDR3 is 18 amino acids. The trim removed 5 bases at V and 0 bases at J, leaving 8 bases unmatched. The CDR3 loop reads CASSDGLAGFSSYNEQFF. CDR3 coding DNA: TGTGCCAGCAGCGACGGACTAGCGGGGTTTAGCTCCTACAATGAGCAGTTCTTC.

The chain uses TRBV11-3 and TRBJ2-7, with TRBD2 identical over 9 bases. Trimming removed 1 base from V and 5 bases from J; junction bases left unmatched: 6. Germline CDR1 SGHNT, CDR2 YENEEA. The CDR3 is 15 amino acids. The CDR3 DNA reads as TGTGCCAGCAGCTTAGGTGGTAGCGGGGGCAACGAGCAGTACTTC. It specifies CASSLGGSGGNEQYF.

This clone ranks as medium-sized (0.01 to 0.1%). This chain joins TRBV2 and TRBJ1-5; D may be TRBD1 (6 bases). V was cut by 4 bases and J by 2 bases, with 9 bases left in between. This CDR3 comprises 14 residues. Germline assignment: CDR1 SNHLY and CDR2 FYNNEI. CDR3 sequence reads: CASSVQGGNQPQHF. The CDR3 DNA follows: TGTGCCAGCAGTGTACAGGGTGGCAATCAGCCCCAGCATTTT.

The genes are TRBV4-1 and TRBJ2-7, with a weak D call TRBD2 (5 bases). CDR3 length: 14 residues. Germline values: CDR1 MGHRA, CDR2 YSYEKL. Between the trimmed V and J ends, which lost 3 bases and 3 bases, there was a span of 12 bases. The chain's CDR3 is CASSQGRGDYEQYF. In nucleotides, the CDR3 is TGCGCCAGCAGCCAGGGGAGAGGAGACTACGAGCAGTACTTC.

The count of this clone is one. The chain carries TRBV5-1 and TRBJ1-3; possibly TRBD1 for D (6 bases). Germline lookup yields CDR1 SGHRS and CDR2 YFSETQ. The germline V and J ends were trimmed by 4 bases and 3 bases, with 11 bases remaining between them. The CDR3 totals 14 residues. CDR3 protein: CASSTGTLGNTIYF. CDR3 nucleotide sequence: TGCGCCAGCAGCACCGGGACACTTGGAAACACCATATATTTT.

This chain connects TRBV10-3 to TRBJ2-3, with 10 bases lining up with TRBD2. The CDR3 is 18 residues long. Trimming cost V 0 bases and J 2 bases; bases outside gene matches: 8. Germline V lookup: CDR1 ENHRY, CDR2 SYGVKD. As DNA, the CDR3 is TGTGCCATCAGTGAGTCGAGGGAGCGGGGGGGTTTCACAGATACGCAGTATTTT. Protein product: CAISESRERGGFTDTQYF.

V gene TRBV5-1 combines with J gene TRBJ2-1; 14 bases agree with TRBD2. V gave up 0 bases and J gave up 8 bases; unmatched junction bases: 22. Germline V lookup: CDR1 SGHRS, CDR2 YFSETQ. The CDR3 totals 22 residues. CDR3 residues: CASSLEGLAGGLDPLGRDEQFF. The CDR3 DNA sequence: TGCGCCAGCAGCTTGGAAGGACTAGCGGGGGGCTTAGACCCATTGGGGAGGGATGAGCAGTTCTTC.